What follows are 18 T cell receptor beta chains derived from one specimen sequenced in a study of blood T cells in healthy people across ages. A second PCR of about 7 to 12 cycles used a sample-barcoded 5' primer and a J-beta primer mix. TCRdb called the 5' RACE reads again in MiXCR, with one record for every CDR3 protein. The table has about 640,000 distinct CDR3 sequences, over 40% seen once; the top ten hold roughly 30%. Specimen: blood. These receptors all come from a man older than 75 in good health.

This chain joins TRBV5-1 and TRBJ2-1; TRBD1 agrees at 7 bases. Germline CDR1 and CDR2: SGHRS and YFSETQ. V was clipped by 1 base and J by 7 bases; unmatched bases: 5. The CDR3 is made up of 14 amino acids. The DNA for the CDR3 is TGCGCCAGCAGCTTGTTGACAGGGATGAATGAGCAGTTCTTC. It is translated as CASSLLTGMNEQFF.

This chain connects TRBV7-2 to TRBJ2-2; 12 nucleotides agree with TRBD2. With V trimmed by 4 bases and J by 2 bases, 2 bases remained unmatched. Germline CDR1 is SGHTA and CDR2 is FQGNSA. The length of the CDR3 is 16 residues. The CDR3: CASSSTSGGNTGELFF. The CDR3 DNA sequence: TGTGCCAGCAGCTCGACTAGCGGGGGAAACACCGGGGAGCTGTTTTTT.

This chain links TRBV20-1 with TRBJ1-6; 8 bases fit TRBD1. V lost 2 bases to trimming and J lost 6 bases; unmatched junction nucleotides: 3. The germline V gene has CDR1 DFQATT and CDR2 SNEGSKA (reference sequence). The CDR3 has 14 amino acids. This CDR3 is CSARRGQVNSPLHF. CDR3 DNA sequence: TGCAGTGCTAGACGGGGACAGGTTAATTCACCCCTCCACTTT.

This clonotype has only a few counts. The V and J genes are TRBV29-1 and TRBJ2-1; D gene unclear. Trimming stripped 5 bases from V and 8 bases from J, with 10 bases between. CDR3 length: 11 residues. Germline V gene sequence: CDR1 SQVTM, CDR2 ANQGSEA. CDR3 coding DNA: TGCAGCGTTAGGTCAACGGATGAGCAGTTCTTC. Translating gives CSVRSTDEQFF.

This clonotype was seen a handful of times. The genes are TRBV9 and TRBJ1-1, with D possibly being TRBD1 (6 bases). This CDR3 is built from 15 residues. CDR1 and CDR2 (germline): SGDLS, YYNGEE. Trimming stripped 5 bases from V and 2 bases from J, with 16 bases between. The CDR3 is CASRRGQGTNTEAFF. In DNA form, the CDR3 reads TGTGCCAGCAGGAGAGGGCAGGGGACCAACACTGAAGCTTTCTTT.

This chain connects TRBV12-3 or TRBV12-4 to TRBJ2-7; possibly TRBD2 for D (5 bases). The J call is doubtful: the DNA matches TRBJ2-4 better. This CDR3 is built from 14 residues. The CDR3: CASAGGYGKNIQYF. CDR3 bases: TGTGCCAGCGCGGGCGGGTACGGCAAAAACATTCAGTACTTC.

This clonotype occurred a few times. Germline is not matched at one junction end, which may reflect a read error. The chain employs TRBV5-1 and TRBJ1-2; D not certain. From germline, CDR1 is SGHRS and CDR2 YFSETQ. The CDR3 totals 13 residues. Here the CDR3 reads CASGLVADYGYTF. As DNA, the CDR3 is TGCGCCAGCGGCTTGGTTGCAGACTATGGCTACACCTTC.

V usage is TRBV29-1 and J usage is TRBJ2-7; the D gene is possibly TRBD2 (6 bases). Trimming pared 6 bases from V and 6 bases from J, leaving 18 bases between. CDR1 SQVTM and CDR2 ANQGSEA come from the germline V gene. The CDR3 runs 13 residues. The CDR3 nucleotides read TGCAGCGTAGTCTCAGGTGGGGGAGGCGAGCAGTACTTC. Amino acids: CSVVSGGGGEQYF.

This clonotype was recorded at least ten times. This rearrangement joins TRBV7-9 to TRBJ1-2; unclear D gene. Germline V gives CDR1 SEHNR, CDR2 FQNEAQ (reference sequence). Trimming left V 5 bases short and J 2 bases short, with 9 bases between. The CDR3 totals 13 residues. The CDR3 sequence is CASSQMGNYGYTF. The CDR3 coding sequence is TGTGCCAGCAGCCAAATGGGGAACTATGGCTACACCTTC.

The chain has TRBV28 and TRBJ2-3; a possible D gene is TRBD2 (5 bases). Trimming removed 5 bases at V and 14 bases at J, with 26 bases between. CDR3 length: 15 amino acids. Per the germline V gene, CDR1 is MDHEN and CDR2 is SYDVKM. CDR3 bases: TGTGCCAGCAGTCCCCAAGTTATCGGAGGCCGTCGGCCGTATTTT. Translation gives CASSPQVIGGRRPYF.

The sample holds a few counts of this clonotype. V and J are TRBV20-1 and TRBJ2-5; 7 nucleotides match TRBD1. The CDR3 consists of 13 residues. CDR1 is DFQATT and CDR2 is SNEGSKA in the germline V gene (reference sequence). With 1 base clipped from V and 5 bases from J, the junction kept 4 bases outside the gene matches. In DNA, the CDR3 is TGCAGTGCTAGAGCAAGGGGGCTGGAGACCCAGTACTTC. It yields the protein CSARARGLETQYF.

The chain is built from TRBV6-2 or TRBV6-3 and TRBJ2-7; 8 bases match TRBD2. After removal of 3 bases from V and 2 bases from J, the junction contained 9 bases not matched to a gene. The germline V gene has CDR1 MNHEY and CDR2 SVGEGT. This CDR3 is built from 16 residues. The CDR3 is CASSYIGGDGAYEQYF. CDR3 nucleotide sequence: TGTGCCAGCAGTTATATCGGGGGGGACGGAGCCTACGAGCAGTACTTC.

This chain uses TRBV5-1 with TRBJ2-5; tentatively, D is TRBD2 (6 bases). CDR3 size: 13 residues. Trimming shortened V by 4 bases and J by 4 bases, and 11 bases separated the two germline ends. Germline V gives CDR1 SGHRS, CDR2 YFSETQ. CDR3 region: CASSPSGGETQYF. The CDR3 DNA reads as TGCGCCAGCAGCCCCTCCGGGGGAGAGACCCAGTACTTC.

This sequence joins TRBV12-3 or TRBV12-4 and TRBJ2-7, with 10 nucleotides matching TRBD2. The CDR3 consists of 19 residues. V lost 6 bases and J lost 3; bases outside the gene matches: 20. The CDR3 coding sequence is TGTGCCAGCAGGTGCTTGCCGGGACTAGCGTCTTGGGGGCTCTACGAGCAGTACTTC. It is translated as CASRCLPGLASWGLYEQYF.

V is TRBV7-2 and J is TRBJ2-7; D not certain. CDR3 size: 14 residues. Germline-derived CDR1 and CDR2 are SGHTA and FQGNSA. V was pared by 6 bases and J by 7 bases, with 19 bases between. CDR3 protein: CASSFTKGTEEQYF. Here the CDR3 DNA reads TGTGCCAGCAGTTTTACCAAGGGAACGGAGGAGCAGTACTTC.

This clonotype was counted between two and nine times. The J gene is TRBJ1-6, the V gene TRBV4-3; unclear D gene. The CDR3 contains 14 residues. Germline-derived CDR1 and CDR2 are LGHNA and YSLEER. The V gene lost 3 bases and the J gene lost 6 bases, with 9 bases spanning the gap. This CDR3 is CASSQSIVNSPLHF. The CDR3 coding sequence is TGCGCCAGCAGCCAGTCGATTGTTAATTCACCCCTCCACTTT.

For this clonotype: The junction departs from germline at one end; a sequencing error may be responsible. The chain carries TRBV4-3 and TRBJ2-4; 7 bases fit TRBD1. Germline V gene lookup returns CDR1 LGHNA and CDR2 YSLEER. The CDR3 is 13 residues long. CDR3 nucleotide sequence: TGTGCCAGCAGCCAACGACAGGGTGTTGAGCAGTACTTC. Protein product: CASSQRQGVEQYF.

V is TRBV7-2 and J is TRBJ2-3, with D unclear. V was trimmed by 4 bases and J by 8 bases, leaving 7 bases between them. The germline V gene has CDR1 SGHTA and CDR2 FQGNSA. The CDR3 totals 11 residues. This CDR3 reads CASSSQATQYF. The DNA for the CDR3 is TGTGCCAGCAGCTCCCAGGCTACGCAGTATTTT.